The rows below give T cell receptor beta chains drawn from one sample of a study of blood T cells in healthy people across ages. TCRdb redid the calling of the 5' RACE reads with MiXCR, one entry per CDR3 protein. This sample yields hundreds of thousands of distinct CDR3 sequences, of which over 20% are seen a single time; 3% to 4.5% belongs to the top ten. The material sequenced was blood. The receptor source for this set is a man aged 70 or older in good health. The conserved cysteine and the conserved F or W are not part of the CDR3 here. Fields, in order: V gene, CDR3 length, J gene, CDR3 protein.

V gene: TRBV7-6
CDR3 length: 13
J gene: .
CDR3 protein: ASSERQAVSYEQY

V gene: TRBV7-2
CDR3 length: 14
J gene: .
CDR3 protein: ASSLETTSGRFGQY

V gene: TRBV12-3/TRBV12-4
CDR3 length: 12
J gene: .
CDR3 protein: ASSTSGGWNEQF

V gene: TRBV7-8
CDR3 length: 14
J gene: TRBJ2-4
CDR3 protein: ASSLVGGQGQNIQY

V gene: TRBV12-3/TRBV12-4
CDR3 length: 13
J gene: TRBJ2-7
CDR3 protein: ASSLADTGRHEQY

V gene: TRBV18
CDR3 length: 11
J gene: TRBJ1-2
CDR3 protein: ASSPPGGYGYT

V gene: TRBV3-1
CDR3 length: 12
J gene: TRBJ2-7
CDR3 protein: ASSHELANYEQY

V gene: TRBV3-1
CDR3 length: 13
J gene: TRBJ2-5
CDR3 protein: ASSQDVAGRETQY

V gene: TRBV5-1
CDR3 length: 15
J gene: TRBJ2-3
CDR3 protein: ASGDRVAGGSTDTQY

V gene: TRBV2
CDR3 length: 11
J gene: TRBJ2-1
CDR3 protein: ASKTGPHNEQF

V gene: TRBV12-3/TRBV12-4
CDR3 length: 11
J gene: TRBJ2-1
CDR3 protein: ASSGYGYSEQF

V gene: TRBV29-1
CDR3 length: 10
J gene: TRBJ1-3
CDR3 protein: SVRVSGNTIY

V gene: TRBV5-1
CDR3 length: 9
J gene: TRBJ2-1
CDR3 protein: ASSLARSQF

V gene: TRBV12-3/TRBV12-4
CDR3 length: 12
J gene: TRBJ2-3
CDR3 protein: ASSPPGGLDTQY

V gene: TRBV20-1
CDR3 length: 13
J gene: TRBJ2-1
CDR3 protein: SAREGTSSYNEQF

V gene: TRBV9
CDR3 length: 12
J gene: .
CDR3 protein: ASSGSGRTGEQF

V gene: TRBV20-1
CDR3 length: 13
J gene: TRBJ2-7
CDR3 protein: SARDGGGSSYEQY

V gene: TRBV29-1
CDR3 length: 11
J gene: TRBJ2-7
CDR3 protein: SVYSGTPYEQY

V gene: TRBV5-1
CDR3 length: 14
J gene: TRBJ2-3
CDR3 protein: ASSLREGLAGDTQY

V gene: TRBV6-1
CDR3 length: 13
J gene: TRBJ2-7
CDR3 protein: ASSASQAANGEQY

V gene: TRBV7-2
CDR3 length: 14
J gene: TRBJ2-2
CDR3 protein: ASSPRSGVNTGELF

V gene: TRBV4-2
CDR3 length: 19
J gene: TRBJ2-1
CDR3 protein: ASSQGVGGTSGSTRGNEQF